This T cell receptor beta chain was sequenced in a study of T cell clones after liver transplantation. The overall study: Third-party-reactive TCRbeta sequences from pre-transplant mixed lymphocyte reactions served as antigen-independent comparators. Blood was drawn pre-transplant, before withdrawal, and after full or failed withdrawal.

Trimming left V 5 bases short and J 3 bases short, with 14 bases between. The V gene's germline CDR1 is SGHVS and CDR2 FNYEAQ. The CDR3 length is 14 residues. Using immunoSEQ multiplex PCR, the repertoire was profiled, and TCRdb retains in-frame clones only, with some absent. The table records under 90,000 clones, over 70% of them present only once. This clone occurred a few times. The starting material was CD4+ T cells from blood, obtained before liver transplant. This TCR came from a human donor who received a liver transplant. This chain connects TRBV7-6 to TRBJ2-7; possible D gene TRBD1, 7 bases. In nucleotides, the CDR3 is TGTGCCAGCAGCCCCCAGCAGGGGGGCTACGAGCAGTACTTC. This sequence encodes CASSPQQGGYEQYF.